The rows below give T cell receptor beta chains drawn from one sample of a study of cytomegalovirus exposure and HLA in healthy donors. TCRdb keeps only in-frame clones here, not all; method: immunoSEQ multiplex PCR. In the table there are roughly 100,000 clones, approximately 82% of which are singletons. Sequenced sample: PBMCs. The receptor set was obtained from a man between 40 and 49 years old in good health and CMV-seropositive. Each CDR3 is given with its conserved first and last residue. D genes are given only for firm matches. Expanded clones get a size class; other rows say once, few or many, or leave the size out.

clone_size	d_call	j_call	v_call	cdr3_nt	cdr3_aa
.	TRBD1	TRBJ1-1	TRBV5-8	TGTGCCAGCAGCTTGGGACGGACAGGGCGAGCTTTCTTT	CASSLGRTGRAFF
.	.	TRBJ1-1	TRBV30	TGTGCCTGGAGTCTGAAAAGGGGAAGGAACACTGAAGCTTTCTTT	CAWSLKRGRNTEAFF
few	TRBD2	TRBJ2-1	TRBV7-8	TGTGCCAGCAGCTTCCCTACTAGCGGGGGGGTCCGGGATGAGCAGTTCTTC	CASSFPTSGGVRDEQFF
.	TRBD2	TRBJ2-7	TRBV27	TGTGCCAGCAGTCTACGGGTAGCGGGGGGTTACGAGCAGTACTTC	CASSLRVAGGYEQYF
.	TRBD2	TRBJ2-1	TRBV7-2	TGTGCCAGCAGGGCCGTAGCGGGCTCCTACAATGAGCAGTTCTTC	CASRAVAGSYNEQFF
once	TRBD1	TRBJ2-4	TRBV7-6	TGTGCCAGCAGCTCATACCTGGGACAGGAAAACATTCAGTACTTC	CASSSYLGQENIQYF
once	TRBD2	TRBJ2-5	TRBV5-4	TGTGCCAGCAGCTGGGGGACTAAAAGAGAGACCCAGTACTTC	CASSWGTKRETQYF
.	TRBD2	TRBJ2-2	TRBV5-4	TGTGCCAGCAGCGCGGGGACTAGCGGAAACACCGGGGAGCTGTTTTTT	CASSAGTSGNTGELFF
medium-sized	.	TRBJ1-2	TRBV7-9	TGTGCCAGCAGCCCTTCCGGACAGAGCGACTATGGCTACACCTTC	CASSPSGQSDYGYTF
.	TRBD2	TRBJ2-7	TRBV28	TGTGCCAGCAGTTTCTCAGTGGGTAGCGGGACTTTTTACGAGCAGTACTTC	CASSFSVGSGTFYEQYF
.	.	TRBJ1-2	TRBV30	TGTGCCTGTGGAGGGAAACTCTATGGCTACACCTTC	CACGGKLYGYTF
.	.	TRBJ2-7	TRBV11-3	TGTGCCAGCAGCCTACTGAGGGGGACGAACGAGCAGTACTTC	CASSLLRGTNEQYF
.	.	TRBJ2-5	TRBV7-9	TGTGCCAGCAGCTTAGAAACAAGGGGAGAGACCCAGTACTTC	CASSLETRGETQYF
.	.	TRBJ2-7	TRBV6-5	.	CASSSSDRTYEQYF
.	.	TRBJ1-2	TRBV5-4	TGTGCCAGCAGCTTAGCAAAGATAGCTAACTATGGCTACACCTTC	CASSLAKIANYGYTF
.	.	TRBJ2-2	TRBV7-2	TGTGCCAGCAGCTTAGTCCCGGGACAGAACACCGGGGAGCTGTTTTTT	CASSLVPGQNTGELFF
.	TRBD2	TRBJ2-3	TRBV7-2	TGTGCCAGCAGCTTAGGGCGGGGGGGCACAGATACGCAGTATTTT	CASSLGRGGTDTQYF
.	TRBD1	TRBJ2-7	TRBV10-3	TGTGCCATCAGTGTTACAGGGGGGACCTACGAGCAGTACTTC	CAISVTGGTYEQYF
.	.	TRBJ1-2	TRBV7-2	TGTGCCAGCAGCCCTCCTCCAGGCTATGGCTACACCTTC	CASSPPPGYGYTF
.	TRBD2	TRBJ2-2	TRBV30	TGTGCCTGGAGTGCGGCTAGCGGGGCCCTCACCGGGGAGCTGTTTTTT	CAWSAASGALTGELFF
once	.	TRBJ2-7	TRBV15	TGTGCCACCAGCAGAGATCTTACGAGCTCCTACGAGCAGTACTTC	CATSRDLTSSYEQYF
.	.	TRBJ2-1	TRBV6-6	TGTGCCAGCAGTTACGAGGGCCCCTACAATGAGCAGTTCTTC	CASSYEGPYNEQFF
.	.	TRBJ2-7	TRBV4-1	TGCGCCAGCAGCCACCTAAGCCCCAGGTACGAGCAGTACTTC	CASSHLSPRYEQYF
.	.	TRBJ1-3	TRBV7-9	TGTGCCAGCAGCCCCCGAGCGGGACTTAGCTCTGGAAACACCATATATTTT	CASSPRAGLSSGNTIYF
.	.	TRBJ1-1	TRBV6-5	TGTGCCAGCAGACCGTGGACGGGGGGCACTGAAGCTTTCTTT	CASRPWTGGTEAFF
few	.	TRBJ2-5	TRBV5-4	TGTGCCAGCAGCTTGGGGACGGGGGAAGAGACCCAGTACTTC	CASSLGTGEETQYF
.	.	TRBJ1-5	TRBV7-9	TGTGCCAGCAGCTCAGGGGTCGGTGATCAGCCCCAGCATTTT	CASSSGVGDQPQHF
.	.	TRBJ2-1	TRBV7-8	TGTGCCAGCAGCTTAGTTGGGAGCTCCTACAATGAGCAGTTCTTC	CASSLVGSSYNEQFF
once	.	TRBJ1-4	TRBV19	TGTGCCAGTAGTATTTCCCAGGGCCTTAATGAAAAACTGTTTTTT	CASSISQGLNEKLFF
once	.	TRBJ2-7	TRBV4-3	TGCGCCAGCAGCCAAGATCGGGGCGGGGCCTACGAGCAGTACTTC	CASSQDRGGAYEQYF
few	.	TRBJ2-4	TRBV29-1	TGCAGCGTTGTCACCACTGTAAACATTCAGTACTTC	CSVVTTVNIQYF
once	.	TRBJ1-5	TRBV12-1	TGTGCCAGCAGCTTTGATCGGTACGACGGGTTTATGTTTAGCAATCAGCCCCAGCATTTT	CASSFDRYDGFMFSNQPQHF
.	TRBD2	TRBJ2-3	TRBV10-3	TGTGCCATCGGACCGGGACTAGCGGGAGGTACAGATACGCAGTATTTT	CAIGPGLAGGTDTQYF
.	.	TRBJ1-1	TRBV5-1	TGCGCCAGCAGCTCGCTGGGAGGGTTCAGTGAAGCTTTCTTT	CASSSLGGFSEAFF
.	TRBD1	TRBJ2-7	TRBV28	TGTGCCAGCAGTTACAGGGGCCCCTCCTACGAGCAGTACTTC	CASSYRGPSYEQYF
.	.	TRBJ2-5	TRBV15	TGTGCCACCAGGAGGCGTACCCAAGAGACCCAGTACTTC	CATRRRTQETQYF
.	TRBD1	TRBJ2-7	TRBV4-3	TGCGCCAGCAGCCAAGAGCTGACAGGGGGCTACGAGCAGTACTTC	CASSQELTGGYEQYF
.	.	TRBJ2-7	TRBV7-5	TGTGCCAGAAGCTCCCGACTGCGGGCGGGGCACTCCTACGAGCAGTACTTC	CARSSRLRAGHSYEQYF
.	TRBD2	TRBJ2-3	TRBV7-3	TGTGCCAGCAGCTTAACGGGCGGGAGAGATACGCAGTATTTT	CASSLTGGRDTQYF
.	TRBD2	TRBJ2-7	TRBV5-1	TGCGCCAGCAGCTTGGTGGCGGGAGGGCCTAACGAGCAGTACTTC	CASSLVAGGPNEQYF
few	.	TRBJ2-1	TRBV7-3	TGTGCCAGCAGCTTACGCCCCGCGAATTACAATGAGCAGTTCTTC	CASSLRPANYNEQFF
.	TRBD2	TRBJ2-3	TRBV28	TGTGCCAGCAGGGCGGGGGGTTCGATAGATACGCAGTATTTT	CASRAGGSIDTQYF
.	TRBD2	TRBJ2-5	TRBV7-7	TGTGCTAGCAGCTTAGTTTCACTAGCGGGCCCGGGAGAGACCCAGTACTTC	CASSLVSLAGPGETQYF
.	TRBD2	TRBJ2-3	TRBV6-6	TGTGCCAGCAGTCGACTAGCGGGAGTCACAGATACGCAGTATTTT	CASSRLAGVTDTQYF
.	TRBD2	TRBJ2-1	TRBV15	TGTGCCACCAGCAGAGAAGTAGCGGGGGCCCTCAATGAGCAGTTCTTC	CATSREVAGALNEQFF
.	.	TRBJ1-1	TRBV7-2	TGTGCCAGCAGCTTAGTAAGCTTCGTCGGCACTGAAGCTTTCTTT	CASSLVSFVGTEAFF
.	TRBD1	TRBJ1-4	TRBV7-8	TGTGCCAGCAGCTTACCGGTCCCGGGACAGGGAAGGGAAAAACTGTTTTTT	CASSLPVPGQGREKLFF
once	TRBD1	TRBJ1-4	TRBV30	TGTGCCTGGAACGACAGGGTTGGGGAAAAACTGTTTTTT	CAWNDRVGEKLFF
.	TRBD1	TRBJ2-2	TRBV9	TGTGCCAGCAGCCCAAGACAGGGTGGGACCGGGGAGCTGTTTTTT	CASSPRQGGTGELFF
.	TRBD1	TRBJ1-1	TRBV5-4	TGTGCCAGCAGTCGACAGGGGGTTAACACTGAAGCTTTCTTT	CASSRQGVNTEAFF
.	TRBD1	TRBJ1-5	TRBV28	TGTGCCAGCAGCCGAGACAGGGGCAGGCCCCAGCATTTT	CASSRDRGRPQHF
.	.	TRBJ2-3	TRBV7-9	TGTGCCAGCAGCTTAGGGACAAATTTAGATACGCAGTATTTT	CASSLGTNLDTQYF
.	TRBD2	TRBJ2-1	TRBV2	TGTGCCAGCACCCAAGGACTAGCGGGAGGGATGCCGCAGTTCTTC	CASTQGLAGGMPQFF
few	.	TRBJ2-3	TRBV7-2	TGTGCCAGCAGCCGAGGGACATACGGAGATACGCAGTATTTT	CASSRGTYGDTQYF
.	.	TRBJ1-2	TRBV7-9	TGTGCCAGCAGCTTTTATCGGGGGTATAACTATGGCTACACCTTC	CASSFYRGYNYGYTF
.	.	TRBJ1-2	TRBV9	TGTGCCAGCAGCCCGGCAACAGGGTTCGGCTACACCTTC	CASSPATGFGYTF
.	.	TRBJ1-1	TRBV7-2	TGTGCCAGCAGCTTAAAAGTAGACACTGAAGCTTTCTTT	CASSLKVDTEAFF
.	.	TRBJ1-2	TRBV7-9	TGTGCCAGCAGCCCAAGCGGGGAGGGCTATGGCTACACCTTC	CASSPSGEGYGYTF
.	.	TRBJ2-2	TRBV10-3	TGTGCCATCAGTGCGCGCACCGGGGAGCTGTTTTTT	CAISARTGELFF